This T cell receptor (beta chain) was sequenced during a study of T cells in Graves' hyperthyroidism and ophthalmopathy. At the level of the study: Peripheral blood was obtained at initial diagnosis, preceding any treatment.

Germline loops: CDR1 SGDLS, CDR2 YYNGEE. V shed 3 bases and J 0 bases; nucleotides not matched to a gene: 5. The CDR3 is 17 amino acids. RNA transcripts served as the template for amplifying TCR beta CDR3 regions. In the first-round RT-PCR of the TCR CDR3, the HTBI primer set was used. Each CDR3 protein gets one entry after TCRdb re-called the multiplex PCR reads with MiXCR. The table records about 640,000 distinct CDR3 sequences, around 21% of them present only once. Regarding the study as a whole: Ophthalmopathy stood apart from stable hyperthyroidism in a 13 V-J model. Blood shared most expanded thyroid clonotypes above 0.001. Before onset, ophthalmopathy was predicted by the model a median approximately 6.7 months earlier.

For this clonotype: Its antigen remains unknown.

The receptor's source is a man aged 25 to 40 with Graves' ophthalmopathy. Sequences were obtained from blood. This chain connects TRBV9 to TRBJ2-1; TRBD2 matches 11 bases. The CDR3 nucleotides read TGTGCCAGCAGCGGAACTAGCGGGAGAGGCTCCTACAATGAGCAGTTCTTC. This gives the protein CASSGTSGRGSYNEQFF.